This T cell receptor (beta chain) appears in the sequencing data of a study of OX40 agonist ivuxolimab in advanced cancers. Regarding the research as a whole: The costimulatory receptor OX40 (CD134) was targeted by ivuxolimab, a fully human IgG2 agonistic monoclonal antibody. Intravenous ivuxolimab was administered to patients every 2 weeks at six dose levels: 0.01, 0.1, 0.3, 1.5, 3 and 10 mg/kg. Of the 52 patients in dose escalation, about 20 had hepatocellular carcinoma, some 15 had melanoma, 9 had renal cell carcinoma and 9 had head and neck cancer. The dose-escalation cohort was 82.7% male with a mean age of around 64 years, ranging from about 20 to 85. Patients were allowed to have had prior anti-PD-1, anti-PD-L1 or anti-CTLA-4 therapy, and 40% of the dose-escalation patients had been treated with checkpoint inhibitors. Partial responses were achieved by three dose-escalation patients, of whom one had hepatocellular carcinoma and two had cutaneous melanoma. The purpose of peripheral TCRbeta sequencing was to test whether ivuxolimab changed TCR sequence diversity and led to clonal T-cell expansion. The paper reports the monotherapy dose-escalation portion (N of about 50 patients) of the phase I ivuxolimab trial.

CDR1 and CDR2, looked up from the germline V gene, are MDHEN and SYDVKM. The trim is 8 bases for V and 4 bases for J, with a gap of 14 bases between the germline ends. From cysteine to phenylalanine, the CDR3 is 13 amino acids long. The entry retains the CDR3 DNA only, 39 bases that are in frame from base 1. Remarks on this clone: It has no known antigen specificity. The record has no base qualities; no much larger clone is one base away.

The full study reports these points: Antigen specificity was not determined for the clonally expanded peripheral T cells. Low levels of normalized T-cell clonal expansion were also seen in some patients who did not respond. After ivuxolimab, more expanded clones were found on average in CD8+ T cells than in CD4+ T cells. In the 0.1-3.0 mg/kg groups, partial responders were among the patients with the lowest normalized peripheral clonal expansion, particularly in CD8+ T cells. Clonal expansion of both CD4+ and CD8+ blood T cells was observed from baseline to week 6 at doses 0.1 to 3.0 mg/kg.

Genomic DNA was isolated from the sorted cells so that the TCRbeta CDR3 region could be sequenced. TCRbeta CDR3 regions were sequenced using the immunoSEQ Assay. Here the immuneACCESS table is served through TCRdb, limited to in-frame sequences with V and J called. Missing clones are a known gap in these copies; in checked studies unresolved V genes cover under half, and the rest lacks a known reason. Recorded for this sample are tens of thousands of clones; under 90% of them occurred a single time. Clones ranked in the top ten supply about 1.8% of the sample. Patients with autoimmune disease history or receiving systemic immunosuppression were excluded from the trial. In every dose cohort, peripheral blood was drawn for TCR sequencing at baseline, cycle 4 day 1, and cycle 7 day 1. Samples came from an open-label, multicenter, first-in-human phase I dose-escalation trial of ivuxolimab. Adults with locally advanced or metastatic melanoma, renal cell, hepatocellular, or head and neck squamous cell carcinoma were enrolled in the trial. CD4+ and CD8+ T cells were sorted separately from peripheral blood before TCR sequencing.

This material consisted of CD4+ or CD8+ T cells sorted from blood, taken in a trial of the OX40 agonist ivuxolimab. This chain joins TRBV28 to TRBJ2-5; the D assignment is uncertain and may be TRBD1 or TRBD2, with 6 bases supporting each. This TCR was sampled from an adult with an advanced solid tumor such as melanoma, head and neck, liver or kidney cancer. The CDR3 region: CASLKGGGETQYF. Here is the DNA: TGTGCCAGCCTAAAGGGGGGCGGAGAGACCCAGTACTTC. Outside the CDR3, residues come from the reference TRBV28 and TRBJ2-5 proteins, so the full variable domain is: DVKVTQSSRYLVKRTGEKVFLECVQDMDHENMFWYRQDPGLGLRLIYFSYDVKMKEKGDIPEGYSVSREKKERFSLILESASTNQTSMYLCASLKGGGETQYFGPGTRLLVL.